Presented here are 27 T cell receptor beta chains from one specimen sequenced in a study of T cells in tumors after PD-1 blockade. Noted time point: first of two post-therapy site-matched biopsies about two months apart. TCRdb keeps only in-frame clones here, not all; method: immunoSEQ multiplex PCR. Of more than 2,000 clones listed, around 70% are singletons. Sequenced material: tumor tissue, taken after anti-PD-1 treatment. The receptor source for this set is a human donor with basal cell carcinoma.

This chain connects TRBV5-1 to TRBJ2-5; 12 bases are shared with TRBD2. In germline, CDR1 is SGHRS, CDR2 YFSETQ. The CDR3 runs 15 residues. V was clipped by 4 bases and J by 0 bases; unmatched bases: 1. The CDR3 sequence is CASSGTSGYQETQYF. The CDR3 DNA is TGCGCCAGCAGCGGGACTAGCGGGTACCAAGAGACCCAGTACTTC.

The rearrangement joins TRBV3-1 (or the pseudogene TRBV3-2) to TRBJ2-5; the match to TRBD2 covers 14 bases. Germline assignment: CDR1 LGHDT and CDR2 YNNKEL (reference sequence). With 5 bases clipped from V and 7 bases from J, the junction kept 9 bases outside the gene matches. The CDR3 totals 16 residues. The CDR3, as DNA: TGTGCCAGCAGCAGGGAGGGACTAGCGGGGGACAGGACCCAGTACTTC. This gives the protein CASSREGLAGDRTQYF.

The V and J genes are TRBV7-9 and TRBJ1-5, with a tentative D call TRBD1 (5 bases). Between the trimmed V and J ends, which lost 4 bases and 0 bases, there was a span of 10 bases. Germline V gene sequence: CDR1 SEHNR, CDR2 FQNEAQ (reference sequence). The CDR3 length is 15 residues. CDR3 residues: CASSSSGNSNQPQHF. The CDR3, as DNA: TGTGCCAGCAGCTCATCAGGGAATAGCAATCAGCCCCAGCATTTT. Full variable domain (remainder filled in from reference TRBV7-9 and TRBJ1-5): DTGVSQNPRHKITKRGQNVTFRCDPISEHNRLYWYRQTLGQGPEFLTYFQNEAQLEKSRLLSDRFSAERPKGSFSTLEIQRTEQGDSAMYLCASSSSGNSNQPQHFGDGTRLSIL.

V is TRBV5-1 and J is TRBJ2-7; a weak D match, TRBD1 (5 bases). V lost 6 bases and J lost 3, with 10 bases in between. This CDR3 has 12 amino acids. Germline-derived CDR1 and CDR2 are SGHRS and YFSETQ. CDR3 in DNA: TGCGCCAGCAAAGGGGAACTCTACGAGCAGTACTTC. It codes for CASKGELYEQYF.

The chain carries TRBV2 and TRBJ2-7, with D perhaps TRBD2 (5 bases). The V gene lost 6 bases and the J gene lost 2 bases, with 14 bases spanning the gap. There are 14 residues in the CDR3. Germline CDR1 is SNHLY and CDR2 is FYNNEI. DNA for the CDR3: TGTGCCAGCAGCGGACTCGATAAAACCTACGAGCAGTACTTC. Its translation is CASSGLDKTYEQYF.

The chain carries TRBV18 and TRBJ1-2, with 8 bases that match TRBD1. V was clipped by 3 bases and J by 7 bases; unmatched bases: 10. This CDR3 contains 15 residues. Per germline, CDR1 KGHSH and CDR2 LQKENI. The CDR3 loop reads CASSPTAGGEIGYTF. The CDR3, as DNA: TGTGCCAGCTCACCCACCGCAGGGGGCGAGATTGGCTACACCTTC.

V usage is TRBV2 and J usage is TRBJ1-5, with a weak D call TRBD1 (5 bases). CDR1 and CDR2 from the germline V gene are SNHLY and FYNNEI. The CDR3 loop spans 13 amino acids. The ends were cut back, 3 bases at V and 3 bases at J, with 6 bases in the middle. The CDR3 here is CASSDRDNQPQHF. CDR3 DNA sequence: TGTGCCAGCAGTGACAGGGACAATCAGCCCCAGCATTTT.

The rearrangement joins TRBV5-1 to TRBJ1-2; a weak D match, TRBD1 (6 bases). Trimming left V 1 base short and J 4 bases short, with 23 bases between. The CDR3 is 18 amino acids. Germline CDR1 SGHRS, CDR2 YFSETQ. The CDR3 region has the DNA TGCGCCAGCAGCTTGCAGTCGATTGGGCCAGGGGTGGTCTATGGCTACACCTTC. As protein: CASSLQSIGPGVVYGYTF.

V gene TRBV4-1 combines with J gene TRBJ2-1; 10 bases are shared with TRBD2. V was pared by 0 bases and J by 0 bases, with 8 bases of the junction left unmatched. The germline V gene has CDR1 MGHRA and CDR2 YSYEKL. CDR3 length: 19 amino acids. CDR3 nucleotides: TGCGCCAGCAGCCAAGATCCCCTAGCGGGGGCCAGCTCCTACAATGAGCAGTTCTTC. It is translated as CASSQDPLAGASSYNEQFF.

This chain joins TRBV7-2 and TRBJ1-2; D gene ambiguous. The CDR3 spans 15 residues. V lost 0 bases, J lost 4 bases, and 12 bases lay in between. Germline CDR1 SGHTA, CDR2 FQGNSA. CDR3 loop: CASSLAQASGYGYTF. CDR3 DNA sequence: TGTGCCAGCAGCTTAGCCCAGGCCTCGGGCTATGGCTACACCTTC.

This clone showed up just a few times. The J gene is TRBJ1-2, the V gene TRBV29-1; D is undetermined. The V end lost 3 bases, the J end lost 8 bases, and 13 bases lay between the germline ends. This CDR3 is 12 amino acids long. Looked up from germline, CDR1 is SQVTM and CDR2 is ANQGSEA. The CDR3 sequence is CSVESNSKGYTF. CDR3 nucleotide sequence: TGCAGCGTTGAGTCGAATTCGAAGGGCTACACCTTC.

This clone was detected only once. The genes are TRBV7-2 and TRBJ1-2; 7 bases are shared with TRBD1. The CDR3 sequence is 16 residues long. V was pared by 5 bases and J by 0 bases, with 9 bases of the junction left unmatched. In germline, CDR1 is SGHTA, CDR2 FQGNSA. CDR3 loop: CASSVRTGQPNYGYTF. DNA for the CDR3: TGTGCCAGCAGCGTTCGCACGGGACAGCCTAACTATGGCTACACCTTC.

The gene calls are TRBV6-1 and TRBJ2-3; D possibly corresponds to TRBD1 (5 bases). Germline values: CDR1 MNHNS, CDR2 SASEGT. The V end was cut by 3 bases, the J end by 4 bases, with 8 bases between. The length of the CDR3 is 13 residues. CDR3 protein: CASSEGPPDTQYF. The CDR3 nucleotides read TGTGCCAGCAGTGAGGGGCCCCCAGATACGCAGTATTTT.

This clone turned up a few times. The rearrangement uses TRBV6-5 and TRBJ2-7; either TRBD1 or TRBD2 may supply D (6 bases each). V dropped 6 bases and J dropped 3 bases, with 12 bases sitting between them. Germline CDR1 and CDR2: MNHEY and SVGAGI. The CDR3 is 13 residues long. The CDR3 protein is CASSIQGGYEQYF. In DNA form, the CDR3 reads TGTGCCAGCAGCATACAGGGAGGCTACGAGCAGTACTTC.

This clone has a handful of counts. The chain recombines TRBV5-1 with TRBJ1-5; possible D gene TRBD1, 6 bases. The CDR3 length is 15 residues. Germline CDR1 and CDR2: SGHRS and YFSETQ. V was pared by 1 base and J by 7 bases, with 15 bases between. The CDR3 sequence is CASSLFGGAGQPQHF. The DNA of the CDR3 is TGCGCCAGCAGCTTGTTCGGGGGGGCCGGGCAGCCCCAGCATTTT. Based on the CDR3 plus reference TRBV5-1 and TRBJ1-5, the full variable domain is KAGVTQTPRYLIKTRGQQVTLSCSPISGHRSVSWYQQTPGQGLQFLFEYFSETQRNKGNFPGRFSGRQFSNSRSEMNVSTLELGDSALYLCASSLFGGAGQPQHFGDGTRLSIL.

The rearrangement uses TRBV5-1 and TRBJ2-7; TRBD2 agrees at 7 bases. V lost 2 bases, J lost 2 bases, and 4 bases stayed unmatched. Germline V gene sequence: CDR1 SGHRS, CDR2 YFSETQ. The CDR3 has 14 amino acids. The CDR3 region has the DNA TGCGCCAGCAGCTTAGCGGGACTCCCCTACGAGCAGTACTTC. Its translation: CASSLAGLPYEQYF.

This chain links TRBV6-5 with TRBJ1-2, with 7 bases aligning to TRBD1. Trimming cost V 7 bases and J 5 bases; bases outside gene matches: 13. Germline loops: CDR1 MNHEY, CDR2 SVGAGI. CDR3 length: 15 amino acids. The CDR3 reads CASKGPAGGTYGYTF. CDR3 sequence (DNA): TGTGCCAGCAAAGGTCCGGCAGGGGGAACTTATGGCTACACCTTC.

The chain couples TRBV5-6 to TRBJ1-1; D call uncertain. CDR3 length: 17 residues. Germline loops: CDR1 SGHDT, CDR2 YYEEEE. The germline V and J ends were trimmed by 1 base and 1 base, with 17 bases remaining between them. The CDR3 sequence: CASSLSLRREGNTEAFF. CDR3 coding DNA: TGTGCCAGCAGCTTGTCCTTACGAAGGGAAGGGAACACTGAAGCTTTCTTT.

The chain joins TRBV7-2 to TRBJ2-4, with 7 nucleotides matching TRBD1. Germline CDR1 is SGHTA and CDR2 is FQGNSA. This CDR3 has 14 amino acids. The junction had 2 bases not matched to a gene; V was cut back by 6 bases and J by 0 bases. CDR3: CASSWDRAKNIQYF. The DNA for the CDR3 is TGTGCCAGCAGTTGGGACAGAGCCAAAAACATTCAGTACTTC.

This clone is medium-sized in the sample. The rearrangement joins TRBV11-1 to TRBJ2-1; possibly TRBD1 or TRBD2 for D (5 bases each). The germline gives CDR1 SGHAT, CDR2 FQDESV (reference sequence). The CDR3 spans 14 residues. Deletions cut 6 bases from V and 5 bases from J, with 14 bases between. The CDR3 loop reads CASSSRGRNNEQFF. For the CDR3, the DNA is TGTGCCAGCAGTAGTCGGGGCAGGAACAATGAGCAGTTCTTC.

The chain uses TRBV3-1 (or the pseudogene TRBV3-2) and TRBJ1-2; 7 bases map to TRBD1. Trimming cost V 0 bases and J 0 bases; bases outside gene matches: 7. Germline V gene lookup returns CDR1 LGHDT and CDR2 YNNKEL (reference sequence). This CDR3 has 17 residues. CDR3 coding DNA: TGTGCCAGCAGCCAAGAAAGAGACAGGGCCACTAACTATGGCTACACCTTC. Translated: CASSQERDRATNYGYTF.

This clone showed up just a few times. V gene TRBV3-1 (or the pseudogene TRBV3-2) combines with J gene TRBJ1-1; possibly TRBD1 for D (5 bases). V was trimmed by 7 bases and J by 4 bases, leaving 13 bases between them. The CDR3 covers 13 residues. Germline CDR1 reads LGHDT; CDR2 reads YNNKEL (reference sequence). CDR3 coding DNA: TGTGCCAGCACCCTCGGGGGAAGCACTGAAGCTTTCTTT. It translates to CASTLGGSTEAFF.

The chain combines TRBV2 with TRBJ2-1, with D unresolved. This CDR3 has 11 amino acids. Germline V gives CDR1 SNHLY, CDR2 FYNNEI. Trimming removed 4 bases from V and 6 bases from J, with 4 bases in between. The CDR3 coding sequence is TGTGCCAGCAGTGTTCTCAATGAGCAGTTCTTC. Translated: CASSVLNEQFF.

The rearrangement joins TRBV5-1 to TRBJ2-7, with 9 bases that match TRBD1. J lost 1 base, V lost 3 bases, and 5 bases had no gene match. The CDR3 runs to 15 residues. The V gene's germline CDR1 is SGHRS and CDR2 YFSETQ. This CDR3 reads CASSSGQGGSYEQYF. Written as DNA, the CDR3 is TGCGCCAGCAGCTCGGGACAGGGAGGGTCCTACGAGCAGTACTTC.

The chain is built from TRBV6-5 and TRBJ2-7, with D perhaps TRBD2 (6 bases). Germline V gives CDR1 MNHEY, CDR2 SVGAGI. V was pared by 1 base and J by 0 bases, with 10 bases between. The CDR3 has 15 amino acids. The CDR3, as DNA: TGTGCCAGCAGTTACTACGGGGGTAGCTCCTACGAGCAGTACTTC. It encodes CASSYYGGSSYEQYF.

The V call is TRBV19, the J call TRBJ2-1; 14 bases fit TRBD2. J lost 13 bases, V lost 5 bases, and 7 bases had no gene match. The germline V gene has CDR1 LNHDA and CDR2 SQIVND (reference sequence). The CDR3 consists of 14 residues. The CDR3, as DNA: TGTGCCAGTAGTCCGGGACTAGCGGGGGCCTCCCAGTTCTTC. Amino acids: CASSPGLAGASQFF.

The chain recombines TRBV12-3 or TRBV12-4 with TRBJ2-1, with D maybe TRBD2 (5 bases). This CDR3 has 12 amino acids. The V end was cut by 6 bases, the J end by 11 bases, with 14 bases between. The CDR3: CASRGEAKQQFF. In DNA, the CDR3 is TGTGCCAGCAGGGGAGAGGCCAAACAGCAGTTCTTC.